This TCR beta chain was retrieved from a study of cytomegalovirus exposure and HLA in healthy donors. Study-wide results and caveats: Likely technical artifact: a cluster of highly shared sequence variants. DRB1 had the most TCR associations and HLA-C the fewest, a later analysis found, with rates varying by HLA locus. In a later analysis, a missense DCLRE1C variant was linked to TCR beta V- and J-gene trimming.

A remark on this clone: Its antigen remains unidentified. One junction end does not reproduce the germline sequence, and a read error may be involved.

The PCR contained 60 Vbeta and 13 Jbeta primers. The repertoire was sequenced with immunoSEQ multiplex PCR; TCRdb's copy has only in-frame clones and lacks some. Of 150,000 to 200,000 clones listed, about four fifths are singletons. Germline V gene lookup returns CDR1 MNHNY and CDR2 SVGAGI (reference sequence). There are 12 residues in the CDR3. Healthy individuals who donated bone marrow served as the donors. The rearrangement uses TRBV6-6 and TRBJ2-4; D is unclear. The material sequenced was PBMCs. This sequence originates from a male donor in good health and CMV-seropositive. The CDR3 is CASLSGENSQYF. CDR3 in DNA: TGTGCCAGTCTTTCCGGTGAAAACAGTCAGTACTTC.